This is a list of T cell receptor beta chains from one sample in a study of Siglec-9 on CD8 T cells in melanoma. Sequencing used immunoSEQ multiplex PCR; TCRdb keeps in-frame clones, though not all of them. Among tens of thousands of clones listed, 80% were seen once. Sequencing was carried out using Siglec-9- CD8+ T cells sorted from blood. These receptors all come from a human donor in good health. The conserved cysteine and the conserved F or W are not part of the CDR3 here. D genes are given only for firm matches.

d_call: NA; j_call: TRBJ1-1; v_call: TRBV27; cdr3_aa: ASRMNTEAF
d_call: NA; j_call: TRBJ1-4; v_call: TRBV6-1; cdr3_aa: ASSTRQDLNEKLF
d_call: NA; j_call: TRBJ1-1; v_call: TRBV19; cdr3_aa: ATKQGNGFTEAF
d_call: NA; j_call: TRBJ1-4; v_call: TRBV5-4; cdr3_aa: ASSLTGEKLF
d_call: NA; j_call: TRBJ2-7; v_call: TRBV5-1; cdr3_aa: ASSLTSDYEQY
d_call: TRBD1; j_call: TRBJ1-3; v_call: TRBV4-1; cdr3_aa: ASSQDGRDRGSGNTIY
d_call: NA; j_call: TRBJ1-1; v_call: TRBV7-9; cdr3_aa: ASSSMTAWNTEAF
d_call: TRBD2; j_call: TRBJ2-1; v_call: TRBV19; cdr3_aa: ASSMTSGSSDEQF
d_call: TRBD2; j_call: TRBJ2-5; v_call: TRBV27; cdr3_aa: ASSLWVAGGLKETQY
d_call: TRBD1; j_call: TRBJ1-1; v_call: TRBV16; cdr3_aa: ASSRRSGRTGRNTEAF
d_call: TRBD2; j_call: TRBJ2-1; v_call: TRBV7-6; cdr3_aa: ASSLGTRSWNEQF
d_call: NA; j_call: TRBJ1-3; v_call: TRBV6-5; cdr3_aa: ATMSSVSGNTIY
d_call: TRBD1; j_call: TRBJ2-1; v_call: TRBV27; cdr3_aa: ASSLRALMGTGINEQF
d_call: TRBD2; j_call: TRBJ2-5; v_call: TRBV7-2; cdr3_aa: ASSLAGLAGGPQTQY
d_call: TRBD1; j_call: TRBJ1-4; v_call: TRBV6-5; cdr3_aa: ASSYMGTGGHEKLF
d_call: TRBD2; j_call: TRBJ2-1; v_call: TRBV25-1; cdr3_aa: ASSKSGGGPNEQF
d_call: NA; j_call: TRBJ1-5; v_call: TRBV11-2; cdr3_aa: ASSFGRGSNQPQH
d_call: NA; j_call: TRBJ1-1; v_call: TRBV10-3; cdr3_aa: AISVGGPLMNTEAF
d_call: TRBD1; j_call: TRBJ1-1; v_call: TRBV2; cdr3_aa: ASSSRDRGIWNTEAF
d_call: NA; j_call: TRBJ1-2; v_call: TRBV28; cdr3_aa: ASSSRYHGNYGYT
d_call: TRBD2; j_call: TRBJ2-2; v_call: TRBV18; cdr3_aa: ASSPSGSGVITGELF
d_call: TRBD1; j_call: TRBJ1-5; v_call: TRBV19; cdr3_aa: AGRQGNQPQH
d_call: NA; j_call: TRBJ2-5; v_call: TRBV14; cdr3_aa: ASSRFRNQETQY
d_call: TRBD1; j_call: TRBJ1-5; v_call: TRBV7-2; cdr3_aa: ASSRRQQGAGEPQH
d_call: NA; j_call: TRBJ1-1; v_call: TRBV19; cdr3_aa: ASSMVGGNTEAF